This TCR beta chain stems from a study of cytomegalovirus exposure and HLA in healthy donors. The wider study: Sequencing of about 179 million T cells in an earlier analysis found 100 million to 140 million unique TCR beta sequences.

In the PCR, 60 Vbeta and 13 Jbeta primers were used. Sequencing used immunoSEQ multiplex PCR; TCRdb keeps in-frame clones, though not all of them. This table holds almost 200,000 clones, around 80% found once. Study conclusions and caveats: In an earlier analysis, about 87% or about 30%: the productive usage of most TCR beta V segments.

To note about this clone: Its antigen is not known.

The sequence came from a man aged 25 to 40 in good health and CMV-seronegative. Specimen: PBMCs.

The DNA for the CDR3 is TGTGCCAGCACCCCCAGCGTGGGACATTCCCCTTATGGCTACACCTTC. Its translation: CASTPSVGHSPYGYTF. J is TRBJ1-2 and V is TRBV11-2, with D possibly TRBD1 on 6 matching bases. CDR3 length: 16 residues. Per germline, CDR1 SGHAT and CDR2 FQNNGV. V gave up 7 bases and J gave up 5 bases, with 23 bases separating them.